The 19 T cell receptor beta chains below come from one sample, sequenced in a study of vaccination effects on CD4 cells after COVID-19. The antigens for these receptors are not known. Assay used: immunoSEQ multiplex PCR; TCRdb lists only in-frame clones, some missing. The data hold about 24,000 clones, with around four fifths observed a single time. Sequencing followed a ViraFEST assay step that expanded antigen-specific CD4+ T cells with viral peptide pools. Culture proceeded for approximately nine days, and CD4+ T cells were then isolated. Vaccine administered to participants consisted of two doses of either BNT162b2 or mRNA-1273. The specimen comprised CD4+ T cells from PBMCs cultured with HCoV-NL63 spike peptides, sampled after COVID-19 vaccination. Every receptor here comes from a human donor who received a COVID-19 vaccine.

The chain uses TRBV19 and TRBJ2-1; D is possibly TRBD1 or TRBD2 (5 bases each). This CDR3 contains 14 residues. Trimming removed 5 bases at V and 8 bases at J, with 16 bases between. CDR1 and CDR2 from the germline V gene are LNHDA and SQIVND (reference sequence). DNA of the CDR3: TGTGCCAGTAGTCCGGGACCGGCTGGGGATGAGCAGTTCTTC. Its protein is CASSPGPAGDEQFF.

This clone was seen just once. This sequence joins TRBV2 and TRBJ1-2; D ambiguous. Germline V gene data show CDR1 as SNHLY and CDR2 as FYNNEI. The CDR3 loop spans 11 amino acids. V lost 8 bases and J 7 bases, leaving 11 bases between the germline ends. Here the CDR3 reads CASGRGGGYTF. The CDR3, as DNA: TGTGCCAGCGGACGTGGAGGTGGCTACACCTTC. Full variable domain (rest looked up from reference TRBV2 and TRBJ1-2): EPEVTQTPSHQVTQMGQEVILRCVPISNHLYFYWYRQILGQKVEFLVSFYNNEISEKSEIFDDQFSVERPDGSNFTLKIRSTKLEDSAMYFCASGRGGGYTFGSGTRLTVV.

This clone was recorded only once. The rearrangement links TRBV20-1 to TRBJ1-5; possibly TRBD1 for D (6 bases). CDR3 length equals 11 residues. V was trimmed by 6 bases and J by 4 bases, leaving 7 bases between them. Germline V gene data show CDR1 as DFQATT and CDR2 as SNEGSKA (reference sequence). The chain's CDR3 is CSATGNQPQHF. CDR3 DNA sequence: TGCAGTGCCACAGGGAATCAGCCCCAGCATTTT.

This chain uses TRBV28 with TRBJ2-1; TRBD2 matches at 13 bases. The CDR3 has 15 amino acids. Germline CDR1 is MDHEN and CDR2 is SYDVKM. J gave up 5 bases and V 6 bases, and 4 bases lay outside the gene matches. The CDR3 bases are TGTGCCAGCAGCTCGGGACTAGCGGGAAACAATGAGCAGTTCTTC. It encodes CASSSGLAGNNEQFF.

The chain recombines TRBV19 with TRBJ1-2, with 10 bases that match TRBD1. This CDR3 region has 15 residues. Germline CDR1 is LNHDA and CDR2 is SQIVND (reference sequence). J gave up 7 bases and V 5 bases, and 10 bases lay outside the gene matches. The CDR3 coding sequence is TGTGCCAGTAGTTCCTCAAGACAGGGGGCGACTGGCTACACCTTC. Translation gives CASSSSRQGATGYTF.

This clone showed up just a few times. CDR3 DNA sequence: TGTGCCAGCAGGGAGAAAGAGACCCAGTACTTC. Its translation is CASREKETQYF. The gene calls are TRBV25-1 and TRBJ2-5; D is unresolved. The V and J ends lost 6 bases and 3 bases respectively, with 5 bases between them. Germline CDR1 is MGHDK and CDR2 is SYGVNS. The length of the CDR3 is 11 residues. Based on the CDR3 plus reference TRBV25-1 and TRBJ2-5, the full variable domain is EADIYQTPRYLVIGTGKKITLECSQTMGHDKMYWYQQDPGMELHLIHYSYGVNSTEKGDLSSESTVSRIRTEHFPLTLESARPSHTSQYLCASREKETQYFGPGTRLLVL.

This chain links TRBV7-9 with TRBJ2-1, with D perhaps TRBD1 (5 bases). V was clipped by 2 bases and J by 1 base, with 18 bases between them. The CDR3 has 18 residues. In germline, CDR1 is SEHNR, CDR2 FQNEAQ (reference sequence). CDR3 region: CASSLYGQGFVSYNEQFF. DNA of the CDR3: TGTGCCAGCAGCTTATACGGGCAGGGTTTCGTTTCCTACAATGAGCAGTTCTTC. Combining the CDR3 with reference TRBV7-9 and TRBJ2-1 gives the whole variable domain DTGVSQNPRHKITKRGQNVTFRCDPISEHNRLYWYRQTLGQGPEFLTYFQNEAQLEKSRLLSDRFSAERPKGSFSTLEIQRTEQGDSAMYLCASSLYGQGFVSYNEQFFGPGTRLTVL.

The rearrangement uses TRBV19 and TRBJ1-5, with D maybe TRBD1 (5 bases). V lost 3 bases and J 4 bases, leaving 10 bases between the germline ends. The CDR3 loop spans 14 amino acids. Germline assignment: CDR1 LNHDA and CDR2 SQIVND (reference sequence). The CDR3 DNA follows: TGTGCCAGTAGTATGGGGACTCAAAATCAGCCCCAGCATTTT. Translation gives CASSMGTQNQPQHF. Full variable domain (remainder filled in from reference TRBV19 and TRBJ1-5): DGGITQSPKYLFRKEGQNVTLSCEQNLNHDAMYWYRQDPGQGLRLIYYSQIVNDFQKGDIAEGYSVSREKKESFPLTVTSAQKNPTAFYLCASSMGTQNQPQHFGDGTRLSIL.

The V and J genes are TRBV25-1 and TRBJ2-3; 13 bases map to TRBD2. V shed 2 bases, J shed 5 bases, and the junction held 7 bases outside the gene matches. Germline values: CDR1 MGHDK, CDR2 SYGVNS. The CDR3 is 17 residues long. The CDR3 loop reads CASSEELAGGPVDTQYF. The CDR3 nucleotides are TGTGCCAGCAGTGAAGAACTAGCGGGGGGGCCGGTAGATACGCAGTATTTT. Based on the CDR3 plus reference TRBV25-1 and TRBJ2-3, the full variable domain is EADIYQTPRYLVIGTGKKITLECSQTMGHDKMYWYQQDPGMELHLIHYSYGVNSTEKGDLSSESTVSRIRTEHFPLTLESARPSHTSQYLCASSEELAGGPVDTQYFGPGTRLTVL.

The rearrangement joins TRBV9 to TRBJ2-5; D gene unclear. The CDR3 sequence is 13 residues long. V dropped 4 bases and J dropped 4 bases, with 11 bases sitting between them. Germline V gene lookup returns CDR1 SGDLS and CDR2 YYNGEE. The CDR3: CASSIGPGETQYF. The CDR3 coding sequence is TGTGCCAGCAGCATAGGACCTGGAGAGACCCAGTACTTC.

The chain uses TRBV2 and TRBJ2-7; possibly TRBD2 for D (6 bases). The length of the CDR3 is 13 residues. In germline, CDR1 is SNHLY, CDR2 FYNNEI. The V end lost 9 bases, the J end lost 2 bases, and 14 bases lay between the germline ends. The DNA of the CDR3 is TGTGCCAGTGGGACTCCAACTCCCTACGAGCAGTACTTC. This encodes CASGTPTPYEQYF.

J is TRBJ1-2 and V is TRBV7-2; D gene ambiguous. Germline V lookup: CDR1 SGHTA, CDR2 FQGNSA. The CDR3 is 13 residues long. Trimming pared 1 base from V and 4 bases from J, leaving 7 bases between. CDR3 residues: CASSLGTTYGYTF. In DNA, the CDR3 is TGTGCCAGCAGCTTAGGAACAACCTATGGCTACACCTTC.

The rearrangement joins TRBV7-8 to TRBJ2-2; tentatively, D is TRBD1 (6 bases). CDR3 length equals 14 residues. The germline CDR1 and CDR2 sequences are SGHVS and FQNEAQ. V was trimmed by 7 bases and J by 5 bases, leaving 14 bases between them. The CDR3 loop reads CASKLGQITGELFF. The CDR3 nucleotides read TGTGCCAGCAAGCTTGGACAGATTACCGGGGAGCTGTTTTTT.

The chain recombines TRBV7-9 with TRBJ1-2; D gene uncertain. From germline, CDR1 is SEHNR and CDR2 FQNEAQ (reference sequence). The CDR3 is made up of 16 amino acids. The V gene lost 5 bases and the J gene lost 6 bases, with 22 bases spanning the gap. In DNA form, the CDR3 reads TGTGCCAGCAGCCTTAACTTGGCCGCGAAGAAGGATGGCTACACCTTC. It is translated as CASSLNLAAKKDGYTF.

The CDR3 sequence is CASSYRTGYNEQFF. Here the CDR3 DNA reads TGTGCCAGCAGTTATCGGACAGGGTACAATGAGCAGTTCTTC. This rearrangement joins TRBV6-5 to TRBJ2-1, with 8 bases lining up with TRBD1. V dropped 3 bases and J dropped 4; count of bases not matched to a gene: 2. The CDR3 extends over 14 amino acids. Germline V gives CDR1 MNHEY, CDR2 SVGAGI.

The rearrangement joins TRBV4-2 to TRBJ2-7; 8 bases are a match to TRBD2. J lost 0 bases, V lost 1 base, and 8 bases had no gene match. CDR1 is LGHNA, CDR2 YNFKEQ, per germline. The CDR3 has 17 amino acids. In nucleotides, the CDR3 is TGTGCCAGCAGCCAAGGGGCACTAGCGGATAACTCCTACGAGCAGTACTTC. Its translation is CASSQGALADNSYEQYF.

The rearrangement joins TRBV7-2 to TRBJ1-3; a possible D gene is TRBD1 (5 bases). The germline V gene has CDR1 SGHTA and CDR2 FQGNSA. CDR3 length: 15 amino acids. V shed 3 bases and J shed 0 bases, with 9 bases lying between them. CDR3 sequence (DNA): TGTGCCAGCAGCTTTGACAGAATCTCTGGAAACACCATATATTTT. As protein: CASSFDRISGNTIYF. The full variable domain, with the rest looked up from reference TRBV7-2 and TRBJ1-3, is GAGVSQSPSNKVTEKGKDVELRCDPISGHTALYWYRQSLGQGLEFLIYFQGNSAPDKSGLPSDRFSAERTGGSVSTLTIQRTQQEDSAVYLCASSFDRISGNTIYFGEGSWLTVV.

V gene TRBV3-1 (or the pseudogene TRBV3-2) combines with J gene TRBJ2-3, with D perhaps TRBD1 (5 bases). V was pared by 4 bases and J by 3 bases, with 8 bases between. The CDR3 is 13 amino acids. Germline CDR1 and CDR2: LGHDT and YNNKEL (reference sequence). The CDR3 here is CASSPRTTDTQYF. The CDR3 region has the DNA TGTGCCAGCAGCCCTAGGACAACAGATACGCAGTATTTT.

This clone has just one count. The rearrangement joins TRBV28 to TRBJ2-3; 12 bases map to TRBD2. Germline loops: CDR1 MDHEN, CDR2 SYDVKM. V lost 2 bases and J lost 3; bases outside the gene matches: 18. This CDR3 spans 21 amino acids. DNA of the CDR3: TGTGCCAGCAGTTTAGCAATGACTAGCGGGAGCGGGGGGTCGGGAACAGATACGCAGTATTTT. Amino acids: CASSLAMTSGSGGSGTDTQYF.